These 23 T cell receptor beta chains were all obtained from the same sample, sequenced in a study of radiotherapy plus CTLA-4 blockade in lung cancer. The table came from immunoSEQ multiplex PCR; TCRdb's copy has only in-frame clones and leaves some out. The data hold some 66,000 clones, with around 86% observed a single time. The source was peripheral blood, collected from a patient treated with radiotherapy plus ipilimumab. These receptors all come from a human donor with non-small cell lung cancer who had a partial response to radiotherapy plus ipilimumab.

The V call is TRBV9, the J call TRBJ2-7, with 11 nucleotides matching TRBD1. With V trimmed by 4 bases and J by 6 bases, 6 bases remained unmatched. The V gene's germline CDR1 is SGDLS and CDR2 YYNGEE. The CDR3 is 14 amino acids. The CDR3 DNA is TGTGCCAGCAGCCGCGGACAGGGGGCGCCCGAGCAGTACTTC. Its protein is CASSRGQGAPEQYF.

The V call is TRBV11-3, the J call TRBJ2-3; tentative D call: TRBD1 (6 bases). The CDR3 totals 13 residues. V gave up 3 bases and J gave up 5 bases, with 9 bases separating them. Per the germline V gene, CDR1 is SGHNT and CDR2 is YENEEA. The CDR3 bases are TGTGCCAGCAGCTTCCCAGGGGAAGATACGCAGTATTTT. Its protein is CASSFPGEDTQYF.

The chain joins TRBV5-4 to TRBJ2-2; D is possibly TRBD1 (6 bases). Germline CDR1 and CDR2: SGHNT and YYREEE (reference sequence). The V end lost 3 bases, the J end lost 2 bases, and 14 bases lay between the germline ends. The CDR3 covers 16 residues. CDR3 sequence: CASSSQTGRNTGELFF. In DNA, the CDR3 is TGTGCCAGCAGCTCCCAGACAGGCCGAAACACCGGGGAGCTGTTTTTT.

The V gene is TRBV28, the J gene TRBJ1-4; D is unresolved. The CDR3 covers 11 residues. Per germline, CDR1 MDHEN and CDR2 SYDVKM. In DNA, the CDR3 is TGTGCTGGAGGGTCGAGGGAAAAACTGTTTTTT. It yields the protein CAGGSREKLFF.

In DNA, the CDR3 is TGTGCCAGCAGCGTCGAGGGGGGGGAGGAGCAGTACTTC. It codes for CASSVEGGEEQYF. The gene calls are TRBV9 and TRBJ2-7; weak D call: TRBD2 (7 bases). Trimming shortened V by 2 bases and J by 7 bases, and 13 bases separated the two germline ends. CDR1 is SGDLS and CDR2 is YYNGEE in the germline V gene. This CDR3 has 13 residues.

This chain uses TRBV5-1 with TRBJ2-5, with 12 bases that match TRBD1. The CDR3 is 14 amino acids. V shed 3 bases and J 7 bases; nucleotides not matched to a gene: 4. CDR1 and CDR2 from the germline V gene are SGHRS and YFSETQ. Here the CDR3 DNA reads TGCGCCAGCAGCTCGGGGACAGGGGGCGCGACCCAGTACTTC. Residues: CASSSGTGGATQYF.

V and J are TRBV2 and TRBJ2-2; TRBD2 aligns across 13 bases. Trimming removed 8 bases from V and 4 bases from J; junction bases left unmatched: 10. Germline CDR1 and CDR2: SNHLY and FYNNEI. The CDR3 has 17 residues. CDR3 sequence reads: CASSPPLAGGSTGELFF. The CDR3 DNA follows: TGTGCCAGCTCCCCCCCACTAGCGGGAGGGTCCACCGGGGAGCTGTTTTTT.

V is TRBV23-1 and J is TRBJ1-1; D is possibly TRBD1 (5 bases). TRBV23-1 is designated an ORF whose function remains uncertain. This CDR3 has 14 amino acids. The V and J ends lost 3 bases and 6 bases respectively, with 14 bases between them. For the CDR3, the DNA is TGCGCCAGCAGTCATGTAGGGCGGGGGGCTGAAGCTTTCTTT. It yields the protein CASSHVGRGAEAFF.

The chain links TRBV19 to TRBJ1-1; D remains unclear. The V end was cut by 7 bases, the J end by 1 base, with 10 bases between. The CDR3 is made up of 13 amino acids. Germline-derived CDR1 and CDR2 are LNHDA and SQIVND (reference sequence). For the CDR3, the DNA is TGTGCCAGTAATGTCAGATCGAACACTGAAGCTTTCTTT. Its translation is CASNVRSNTEAFF.

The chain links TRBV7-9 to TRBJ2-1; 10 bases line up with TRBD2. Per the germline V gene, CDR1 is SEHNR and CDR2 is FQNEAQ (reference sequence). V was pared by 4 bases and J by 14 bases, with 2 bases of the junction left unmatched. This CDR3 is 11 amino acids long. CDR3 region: CASSSSGSKFF. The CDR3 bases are TGTGCCAGCAGCTCTAGCGGGAGCAAGTTCTTC.

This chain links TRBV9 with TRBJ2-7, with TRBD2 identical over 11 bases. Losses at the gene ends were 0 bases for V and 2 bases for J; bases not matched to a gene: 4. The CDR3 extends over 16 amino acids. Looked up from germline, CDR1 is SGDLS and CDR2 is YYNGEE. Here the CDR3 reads CASSVATSGGTYEQYF. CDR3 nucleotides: TGTGCCAGCAGCGTAGCCACTAGCGGGGGCACCTACGAGCAGTACTTC.

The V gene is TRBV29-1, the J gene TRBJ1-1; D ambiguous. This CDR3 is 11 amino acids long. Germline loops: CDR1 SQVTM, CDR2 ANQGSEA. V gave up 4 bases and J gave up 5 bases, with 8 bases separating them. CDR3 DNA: TGCAGCGTTGCCCCGGGGACTGAAGCTTTCTTT. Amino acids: CSVAPGTEAFF.

This CDR3 reads CASSFSGRGADTQYF. In DNA form, the CDR3 reads TGTGCCAGCAGTTTTAGCGGGCGAGGGGCAGATACGCAGTATTTT. The rearrangement joins TRBV6-5 to TRBJ2-3; 7 bases fit TRBD2. V trimming: 4 bases; J trimming: 4 bases; junction bases outside the gene matches: 8. This CDR3 region has 15 residues. The germline V gene has CDR1 MNHEY and CDR2 SVGAGI.

The CDR3 loop is CASSQRSIQTQYF. In DNA form, the CDR3 reads TGTGCCAGCAGTCAACGGAGCATCCAGACCCAGTACTTC. The V and J genes are TRBV6-1 and TRBJ2-5; D not certain. Per the germline V gene, CDR1 is MNHNS and CDR2 is SASEGT. Trimming stripped 5 bases from V and 6 bases from J, with 13 bases between. The CDR3 runs to 13 residues.

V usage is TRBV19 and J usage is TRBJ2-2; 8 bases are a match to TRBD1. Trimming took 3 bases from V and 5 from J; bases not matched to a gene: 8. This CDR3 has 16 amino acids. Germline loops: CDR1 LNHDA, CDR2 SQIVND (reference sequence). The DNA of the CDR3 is TGTGCCAGTAGTATCGGGCAGGGGGCAGTTACCGGGGAGCTGTTTTTT. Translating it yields CASSIGQGAVTGELFF.

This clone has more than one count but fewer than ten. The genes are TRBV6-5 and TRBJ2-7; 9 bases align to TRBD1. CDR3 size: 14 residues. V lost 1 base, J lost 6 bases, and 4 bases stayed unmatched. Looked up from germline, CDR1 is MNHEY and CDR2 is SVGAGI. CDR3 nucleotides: TGTGCCAGCAGTTACTGGGGGACAGGGCCCGAGCAGTACTTC. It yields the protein CASSYWGTGPEQYF.

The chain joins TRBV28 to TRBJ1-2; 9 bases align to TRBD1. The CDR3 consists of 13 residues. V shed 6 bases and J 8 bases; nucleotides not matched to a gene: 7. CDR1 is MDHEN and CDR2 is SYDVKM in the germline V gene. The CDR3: CASRGTGPLGYTF. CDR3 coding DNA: TGTGCCAGCAGGGGGACAGGGCCCCTAGGCTACACCTTC.

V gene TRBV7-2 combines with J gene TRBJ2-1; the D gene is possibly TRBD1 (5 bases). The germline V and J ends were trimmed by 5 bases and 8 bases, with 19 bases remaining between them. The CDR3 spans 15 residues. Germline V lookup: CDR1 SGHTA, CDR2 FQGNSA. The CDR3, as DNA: TGTGCCAGCAGCCCCACGATAGGGGCGCAGGATGAGCAGTTCTTC. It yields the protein CASSPTIGAQDEQFF. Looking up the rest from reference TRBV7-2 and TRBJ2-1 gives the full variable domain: GAGVSQSPSNKVTEKGKDVELRCDPISGHTALYWYRQSLGQGLEFLIYFQGNSAPDKSGLPSDRFSAERTGGSVSTLTIQRTQQEDSAVYLCASSPTIGAQDEQFFGPGTRLTVL.

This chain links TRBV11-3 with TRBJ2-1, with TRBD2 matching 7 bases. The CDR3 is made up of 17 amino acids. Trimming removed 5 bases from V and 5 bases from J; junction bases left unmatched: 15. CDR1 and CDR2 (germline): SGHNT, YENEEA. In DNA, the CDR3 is TGTGCCAGCAGCCCTAAAGGGGCTAGCGGATACAACAATGAGCAGTTCTTC. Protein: CASSPKGASGYNNEQFF.

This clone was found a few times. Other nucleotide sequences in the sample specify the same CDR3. CDR3 sequence: CASSREGTYEQYF. In DNA, the CDR3 is TGTGCCAGCTCTCGGGAGGGAACCTACGAGCAGTACTTC. This chain uses TRBV18 with TRBJ2-7; the match to TRBD2 covers 8 bases. Germline V gene lookup returns CDR1 KGHSH and CDR2 LQKENI. V lost 6 bases, J lost 2 bases, and 3 bases stayed unmatched. The CDR3 consists of 13 residues.

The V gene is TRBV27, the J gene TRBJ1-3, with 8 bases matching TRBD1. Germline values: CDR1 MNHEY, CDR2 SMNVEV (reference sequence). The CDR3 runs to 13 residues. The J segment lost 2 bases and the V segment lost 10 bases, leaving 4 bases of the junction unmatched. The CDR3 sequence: CATRQGPGNTIYF. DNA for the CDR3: TGTGCCACCAGACAGGGGCCTGGAAACACCATATATTTT.

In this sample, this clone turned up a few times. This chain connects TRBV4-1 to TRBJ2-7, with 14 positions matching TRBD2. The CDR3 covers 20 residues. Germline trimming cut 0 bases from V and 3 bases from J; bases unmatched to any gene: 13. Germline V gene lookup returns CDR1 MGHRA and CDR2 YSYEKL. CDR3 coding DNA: TGCGCCAGCAGCCAAGATCCCCCGGGACTAGCGGGAGTTGGGGGCTACGAGCAGTACTTC. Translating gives CASSQDPPGLAGVGGYEQYF.

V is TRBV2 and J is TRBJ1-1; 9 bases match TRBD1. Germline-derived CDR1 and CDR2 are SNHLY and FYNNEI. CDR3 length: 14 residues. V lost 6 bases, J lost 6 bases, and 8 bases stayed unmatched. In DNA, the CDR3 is TGTGCCAGCAGCCCGCGAACAGGGGGCTCTGAAGCTTTCTTT. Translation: CASSPRTGGSEAFF.